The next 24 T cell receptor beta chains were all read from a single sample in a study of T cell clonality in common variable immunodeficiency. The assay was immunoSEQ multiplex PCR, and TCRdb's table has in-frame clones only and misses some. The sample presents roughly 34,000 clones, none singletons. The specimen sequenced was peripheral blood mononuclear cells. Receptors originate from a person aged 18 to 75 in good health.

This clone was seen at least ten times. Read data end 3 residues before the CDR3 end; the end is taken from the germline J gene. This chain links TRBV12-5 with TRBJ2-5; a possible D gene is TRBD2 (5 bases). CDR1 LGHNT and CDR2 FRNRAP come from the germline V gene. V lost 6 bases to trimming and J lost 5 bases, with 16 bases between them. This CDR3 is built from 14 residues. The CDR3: CASGPDYRYETQYF. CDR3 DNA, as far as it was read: TGTGCTAGTGGCCCAGACTACCGGTACGAGACC.

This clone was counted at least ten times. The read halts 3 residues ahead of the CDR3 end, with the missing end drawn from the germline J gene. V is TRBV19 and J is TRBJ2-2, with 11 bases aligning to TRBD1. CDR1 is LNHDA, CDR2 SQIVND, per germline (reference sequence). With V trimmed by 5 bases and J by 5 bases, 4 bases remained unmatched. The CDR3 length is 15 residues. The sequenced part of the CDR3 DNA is TGTGCCAGTAGTGGGACAGGGGGATGGACCGGGGAG. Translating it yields CASSGTGGWTGE. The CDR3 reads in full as CASSGTGGWTGELFF. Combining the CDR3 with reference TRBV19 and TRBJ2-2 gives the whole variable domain DGGITQSPKYLFRKEGQNVTLSCEQNLNHDAMYWYRQDPGQGLRLIYYSQIVNDFQKGDIAEGYSVSREKKESFPLTVTSAQKNPTAFYLCASSGTGGWTGELFFGEGSRLTVL.

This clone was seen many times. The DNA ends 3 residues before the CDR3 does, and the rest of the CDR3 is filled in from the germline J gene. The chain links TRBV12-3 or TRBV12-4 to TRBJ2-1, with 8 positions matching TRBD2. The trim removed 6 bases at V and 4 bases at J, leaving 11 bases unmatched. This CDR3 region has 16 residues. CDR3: CASSRQAGAGYNEQFF. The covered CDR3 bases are TGTGCCAGCAGCCGACAAGCGGGAGCGGGATACAATGAG.

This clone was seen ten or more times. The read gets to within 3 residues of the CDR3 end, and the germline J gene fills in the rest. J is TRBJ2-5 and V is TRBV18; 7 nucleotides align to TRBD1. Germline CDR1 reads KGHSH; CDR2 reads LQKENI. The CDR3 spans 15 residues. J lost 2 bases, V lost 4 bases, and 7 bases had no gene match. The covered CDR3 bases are TGTGCCAGCTCACAGGGGGCTGGGGGTCAAGAGACC. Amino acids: CASSQGAGGQET. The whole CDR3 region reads CASSQGAGGQETQYF. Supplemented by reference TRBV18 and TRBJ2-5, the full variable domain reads NAGVMQNPRHLVRRRGQEARLRCSPMKGHSHVYWYRQLPEEGLKFMVYLQKENIIDESGMPKERFSAEFPKEGPSILRIQQVVRGDSAAYFCASSQGAGGQETQYFGPGTRLLVL.

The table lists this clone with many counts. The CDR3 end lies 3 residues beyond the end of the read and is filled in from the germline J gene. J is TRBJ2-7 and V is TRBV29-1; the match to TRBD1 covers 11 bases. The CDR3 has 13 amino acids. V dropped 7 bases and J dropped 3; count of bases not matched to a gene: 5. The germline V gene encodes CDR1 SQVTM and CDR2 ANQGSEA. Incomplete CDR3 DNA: TGCAGCGCGACCGGGACAGGGGGCTACGAG. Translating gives CSATGTGGYE. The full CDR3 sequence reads CSATGTGGYEQYF.

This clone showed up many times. The DNA read from the CDR3 is TGCGCCAGCAGCCATGCCCGAGGCGGGTATGACTATGGC. Translating gives CASSHARGGYDYG. The entire CDR3 sequence reads CASSHARGGYDYGYTF. The gene calls are TRBV5-1 and TRBJ1-2, with D unresolved. The read terminates 3 residues before the CDR3 end, so the remaining end is supplied by the germline J gene. This CDR3 spans 16 amino acids. Trimming stripped 4 bases from V and 3 bases from J, with 19 bases between. CDR1 is SGHRS, CDR2 YFSETQ, per germline. Full variable domain (remainder filled in from reference TRBV5-1 and TRBJ1-2): KAGVTQTPRYLIKTRGQQVTLSCSPISGHRSVSWYQQTPGQGLQFLFEYFSETQRNKGNFPGRFSGRQFSNSRSEMNVSTLELGDSALYLCASSHARGGYDYGYTFGSGTRLTVV.

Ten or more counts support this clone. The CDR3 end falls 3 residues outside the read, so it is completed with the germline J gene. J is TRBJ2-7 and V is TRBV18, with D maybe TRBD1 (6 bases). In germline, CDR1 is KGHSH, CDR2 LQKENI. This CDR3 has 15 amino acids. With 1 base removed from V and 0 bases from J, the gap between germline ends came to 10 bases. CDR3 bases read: TGTGCCAGCTCACCACAGCCCAGGGGCTCCTACGAG. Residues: CASSPQPRGSYE. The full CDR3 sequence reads CASSPQPRGSYEQYF.

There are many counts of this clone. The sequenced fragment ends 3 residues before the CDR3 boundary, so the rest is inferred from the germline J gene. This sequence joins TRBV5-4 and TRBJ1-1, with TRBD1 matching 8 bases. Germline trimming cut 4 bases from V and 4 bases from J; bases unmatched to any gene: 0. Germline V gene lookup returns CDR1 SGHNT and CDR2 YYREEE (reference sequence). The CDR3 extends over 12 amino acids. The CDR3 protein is CASSDRGTEAFF. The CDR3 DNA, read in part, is TGTGCCAGCAGCGACAGGGGCACTGAA.

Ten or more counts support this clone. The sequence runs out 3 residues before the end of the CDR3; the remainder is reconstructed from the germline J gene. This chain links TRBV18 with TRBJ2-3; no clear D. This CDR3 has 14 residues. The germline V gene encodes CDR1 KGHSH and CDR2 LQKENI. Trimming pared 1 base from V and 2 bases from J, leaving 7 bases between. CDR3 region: CASSPLSSTDTQYF. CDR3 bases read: TGTGCCAGCTCACCACTCAGTTCCACAGATACG.

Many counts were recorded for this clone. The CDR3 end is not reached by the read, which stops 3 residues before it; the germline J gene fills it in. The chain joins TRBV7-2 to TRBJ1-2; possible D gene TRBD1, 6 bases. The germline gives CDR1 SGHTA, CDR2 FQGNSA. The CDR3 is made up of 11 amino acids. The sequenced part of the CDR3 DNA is TGTGCCAGCAGCAAAGACAGGGGC. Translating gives CASSKDRG. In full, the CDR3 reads CASSKDRGYTF. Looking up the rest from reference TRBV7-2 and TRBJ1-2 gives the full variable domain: GAGVSQSPSNKVTEKGKDVELRCDPISGHTALYWYRQSLGQGLEFLIYFQGNSAPDKSGLPSDRFSAERTGGSVSTLTIQRTQQEDSAVYLCASSKDRGYTFGSGTRLTVV.

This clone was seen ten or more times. This CDR3 reads CSASILPYNEQFF. The CDR3 DNA, read in part, is TGCAGTGCTTCTATATTACCCTACAATGAG. This chain connects TRBV20-1 to TRBJ2-1; D not resolved. The read comes to an end 3 residues before the CDR3 does, leaving the germline J gene to fill in the end. V lost 5 bases and J 2 bases, leaving 10 bases between the germline ends. Per the germline V gene, CDR1 is DFQATT and CDR2 is SNEGSKA (reference sequence). This CDR3 contains 13 residues.

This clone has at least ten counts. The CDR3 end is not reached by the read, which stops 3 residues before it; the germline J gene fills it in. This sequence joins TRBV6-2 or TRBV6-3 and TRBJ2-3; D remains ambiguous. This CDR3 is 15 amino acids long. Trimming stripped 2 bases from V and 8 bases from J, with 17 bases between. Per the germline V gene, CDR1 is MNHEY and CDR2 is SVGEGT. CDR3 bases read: TGTGCCAGCAGTTACAGGTGGGCCTTCGTGGGTACG. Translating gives CASSYRWAFVGT. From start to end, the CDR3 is CASSYRWAFVGTQYF.

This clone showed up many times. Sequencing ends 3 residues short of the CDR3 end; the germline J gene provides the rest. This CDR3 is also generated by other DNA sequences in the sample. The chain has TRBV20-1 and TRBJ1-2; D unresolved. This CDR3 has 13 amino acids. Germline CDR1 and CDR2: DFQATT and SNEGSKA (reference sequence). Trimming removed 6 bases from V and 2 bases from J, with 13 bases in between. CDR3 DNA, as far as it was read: TGCAGTGCAAGACATGCTACCAACTATGGC. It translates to CSARHATNYG. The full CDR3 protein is CSARHATNYGYTF.

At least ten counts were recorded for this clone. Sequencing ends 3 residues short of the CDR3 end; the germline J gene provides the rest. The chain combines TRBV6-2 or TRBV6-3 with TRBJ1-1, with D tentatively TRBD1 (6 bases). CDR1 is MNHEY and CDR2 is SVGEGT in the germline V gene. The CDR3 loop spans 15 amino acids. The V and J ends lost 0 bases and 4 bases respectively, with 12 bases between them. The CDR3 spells CASSYSGGGPTEAFF. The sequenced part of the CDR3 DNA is TGTGCCAGCAGTTACTCGGGCGGGGGGCCCACTGAA.

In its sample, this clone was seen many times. CDR3: CASSNRVDEQYF. The sequenced CDR3 bases are TGTGCCAGCAGTAACAGGGTAGACGAG. This sequence joins TRBV7-9 and TRBJ2-7; tentatively, D is TRBD1 (6 bases). The CDR3 end lies 3 residues beyond the end of the read and is filled in from the germline J gene. The germline V and J ends were trimmed by 6 bases and 5 bases, with 11 bases remaining between them. CDR3 size: 12 residues. Germline-derived CDR1 and CDR2 are SEHNR and FQNEAQ (reference sequence).

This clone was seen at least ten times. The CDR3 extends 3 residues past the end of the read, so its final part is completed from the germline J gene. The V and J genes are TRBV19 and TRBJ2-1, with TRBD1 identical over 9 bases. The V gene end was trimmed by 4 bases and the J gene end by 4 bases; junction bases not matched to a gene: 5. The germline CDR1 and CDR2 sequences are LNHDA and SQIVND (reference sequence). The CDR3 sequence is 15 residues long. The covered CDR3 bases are TGTGCCAGTAGTAAAGGGGACAGGGCTTACAATGAG. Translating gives CASSKGDRAYNE. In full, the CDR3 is CASSKGDRAYNEQFF.

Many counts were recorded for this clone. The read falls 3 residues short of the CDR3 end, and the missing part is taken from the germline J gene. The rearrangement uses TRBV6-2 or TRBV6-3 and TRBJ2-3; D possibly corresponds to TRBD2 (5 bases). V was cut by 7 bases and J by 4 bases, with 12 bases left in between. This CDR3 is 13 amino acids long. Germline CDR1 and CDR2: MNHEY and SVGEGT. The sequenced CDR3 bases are TGTGCCAGCACCCTAGGAGCGGCAGATACG. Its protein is CASTLGAADT. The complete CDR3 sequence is CASTLGAADTQYF.

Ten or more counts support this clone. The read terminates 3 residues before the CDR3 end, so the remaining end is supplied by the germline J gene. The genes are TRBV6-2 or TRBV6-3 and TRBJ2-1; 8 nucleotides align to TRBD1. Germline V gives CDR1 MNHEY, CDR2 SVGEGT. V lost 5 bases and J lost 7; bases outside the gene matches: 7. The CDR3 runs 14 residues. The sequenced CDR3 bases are TGTGCCAGCAGTCCCTGGACAGGGAGGAATGAG. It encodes CASSPWTGRNE. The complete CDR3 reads CASSPWTGRNEQFF.

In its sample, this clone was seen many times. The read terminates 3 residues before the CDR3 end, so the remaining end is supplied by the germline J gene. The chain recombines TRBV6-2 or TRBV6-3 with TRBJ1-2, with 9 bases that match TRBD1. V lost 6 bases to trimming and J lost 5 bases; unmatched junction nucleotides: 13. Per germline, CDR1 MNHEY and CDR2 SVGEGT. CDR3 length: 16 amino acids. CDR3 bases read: TGTGCCAGCAGCTCACCTTCACAGGGGGCGGTTTATGGC. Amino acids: CASSSPSQGAVYG. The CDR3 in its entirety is CASSSPSQGAVYGYTF.

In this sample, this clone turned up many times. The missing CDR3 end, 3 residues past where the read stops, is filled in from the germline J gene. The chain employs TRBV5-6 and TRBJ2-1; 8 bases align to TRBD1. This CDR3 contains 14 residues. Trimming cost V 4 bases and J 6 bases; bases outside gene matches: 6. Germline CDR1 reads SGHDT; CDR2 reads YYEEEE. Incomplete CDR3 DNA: TGTGCCAGCAGCAGCCGGGACAGGCGCAATGAG. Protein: CASSSRDRRNE. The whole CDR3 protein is CASSSRDRRNEQFF.

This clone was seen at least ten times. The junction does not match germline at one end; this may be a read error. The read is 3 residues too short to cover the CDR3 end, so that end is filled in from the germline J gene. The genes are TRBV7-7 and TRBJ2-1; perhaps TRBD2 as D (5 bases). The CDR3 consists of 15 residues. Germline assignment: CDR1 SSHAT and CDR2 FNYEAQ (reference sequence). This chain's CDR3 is CASSALDWGNNEQFF. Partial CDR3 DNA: TGTGCTAGCAGCGCCTTGGACTGGGGAAACAATGAG.

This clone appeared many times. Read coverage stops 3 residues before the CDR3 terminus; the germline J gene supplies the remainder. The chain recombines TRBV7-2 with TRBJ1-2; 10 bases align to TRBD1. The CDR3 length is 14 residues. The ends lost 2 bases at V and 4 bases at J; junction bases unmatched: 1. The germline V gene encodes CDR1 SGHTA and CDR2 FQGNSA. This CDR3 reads CASSLWDRGYGYTF. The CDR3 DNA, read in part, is TGTGCCAGCAGCTTATGGGACAGGGGCTATGGC.

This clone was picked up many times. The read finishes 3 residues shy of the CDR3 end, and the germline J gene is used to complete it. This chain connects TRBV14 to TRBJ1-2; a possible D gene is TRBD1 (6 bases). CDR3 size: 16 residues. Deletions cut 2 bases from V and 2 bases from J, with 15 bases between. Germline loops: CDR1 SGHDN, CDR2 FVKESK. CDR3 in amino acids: CASSQTFLRGNYGYTF. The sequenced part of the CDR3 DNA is TGTGCCAGCAGCCAAACGTTCCTAAGGGGGAACTATGGC.

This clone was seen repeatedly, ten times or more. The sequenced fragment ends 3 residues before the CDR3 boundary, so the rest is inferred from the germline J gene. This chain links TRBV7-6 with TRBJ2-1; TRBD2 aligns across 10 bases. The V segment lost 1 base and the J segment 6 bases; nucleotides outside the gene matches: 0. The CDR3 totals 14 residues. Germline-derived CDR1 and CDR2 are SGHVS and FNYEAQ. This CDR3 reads CASSLGTSGNEQFF. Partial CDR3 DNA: TGTGCCAGCAGCTTAGGGACTAGCGGCAATGAG.